Listed below are T cell receptor beta chains from one sample, sequenced in a study of blood T cell repertoires in COVID-19. Using immunoSEQ multiplex PCR, the repertoire was profiled, and TCRdb retains in-frame clones only, with some absent. The sample contains approximately 150,000 clones, about four fifths of which appear only once. Material for sequencing was PBMCs or T cells enriched from blood (not recorded which). These receptors were obtained from a woman aged 45 to 65 with acute COVID-19. Both conserved end residues are part of each CDR3. A D gene is named only where the DNA matches it firmly. Clone size is shown for a subset of rows, as once, few, many or a class of expanded clone.

J	size	D	V	DNA	CDR3
TRBJ2-5	once	TRBD1	TRBV29-1	TGCAGCGTTGAAGAGGACAGGGGCCCCCGGGAGACCCAGTACTTC	CSVEEDRGPRETQYF
TRBJ2-7	large	.	TRBV11-3	TGTGCCAGCAGCAATATTCGGACAGTGATCTACGAGCAGTACTTC	CASSNIRTVIYEQYF
TRBJ1-5	once	.	TRBV11-2	TGTGCCAGCAGCTTAAAGGGAGCACAATATAATCAGCCCCAGCATTTT	CASSLKGAQYNQPQHF
TRBJ2-7	.	TRBD1	TRBV2	TGTGCCAGCAGTGTAGCAGGGGGCCGGAACGAGCAGTACTTC	CASSVAGGRNEQYF
TRBJ2-1	.	TRBD2	TRBV7-8	TGTGCCAGCAGCTTAGCGAGGGCTAGCGGTCTATACAATGAGCAGTTCTTC	CASSLARASGLYNEQFF
TRBJ2-5	.	.	TRBV5-1	TGCGCCAGCAGCTTGGTCCCGGGTGCAGAGACCCAGTACTTC	CASSLVPGAETQYF
TRBJ2-1	once	.	TRBV3-1/TRBV3-2	TGTGCCAGCAGCCAAGGGGAGACAGGAGCCAATGAGCAGTTCTTC	CASSQGETGANEQFF
TRBJ2-7	.	.	TRBV15	TGTGCCACCAGCAGCAACGAGGGCGCGCAGTACTTC	CATSSNEGAQYF
TRBJ1-4	.	TRBD1	TRBV27	TGTGCCAGCAGTGTGACAGGGGGCGCCGAAAAACTGTTTTTT	CASSVTGGAEKLFF
TRBJ2-7	.	TRBD2	TRBV10-3	TGTGCCATCAGTGAGGCTAGCGGAGTGTACGAGCAGTACTTC	CAISEASGVYEQYF
TRBJ2-1	.	TRBD2	TRBV18	TGTGCCAGCTCACCAGCCCTAGCGGGAGTGCGCGAGCAGTTCTTC	CASSPALAGVREQFF
TRBJ1-3	.	.	TRBV3-1/TRBV3-2	TGTGCCAGCAGCCAAGAACGCAGGAATAACCTTCGGTCTGGAAACACCATATATTTT	CASSQERRNNLRSGNTIYF
TRBJ2-5	.	TRBD2	TRBV5-6	TGTGCCAGCAGCCGTGGGACTAGCGGGAAAGAGACCCAGTACTTC	CASSRGTSGKETQYF
TRBJ2-7	once	TRBD1	TRBV6-5	TGTGCCAGCAGTTACTCGGGGGGGACAGGGTACGAGCAGTACTTC	CASSYSGGTGYEQYF
TRBJ2-2	.	.	TRBV5-6	TGTGCCAGCAGCCAGACAGGGAACACCGGGGAGCTGTTTTTT	CASSQTGNTGELFF
TRBJ1-2	.	.	TRBV9	TGTGCCAGCAGCGTCACTGGCTCAGGGGAAGGTGGCTACACCTTC	CASSVTGSGEGGYTF